The 8 T cell receptor beta chains listed next were all sequenced from one sample in a study of cytomegalovirus exposure and HLA in healthy donors. PCR employed 60 Vbeta and 13 Jbeta primers. Sequenced by immunoSEQ multiplex PCR; TCRdb stores in-frame clones only, minus some. The sample has about 180,000 clones, around 82% seen once. Sequencing input: PBMCs. The receptors shown here come from a man in his fifties or sixties in good health and CMV-seronegative.

The chain uses TRBV19 and TRBJ2-1, with 9 positions matching TRBD1. The CDR3 spans 20 residues. Germline CDR1 LNHDA, CDR2 SQIVND (reference sequence). Germline trimming cut 10 bases from V and 1 base from J; bases unmatched to any gene: 23. The CDR3 DNA is TGTGCCACCCACAAGGGCTCACTTAACCTGGGACAGGGTTCCTACAATGAGCAGTTCTTC. Translating it yields CATHKGSLNLGQGSYNEQFF.

The rearrangement uses TRBV18 and TRBJ1-4, with 9 nucleotides matching TRBD1. Germline CDR1 reads KGHSH; CDR2 reads LQKENI. V lost 4 bases to trimming and J lost 4 bases; unmatched junction nucleotides: 4. This CDR3 comprises 15 residues. Here the CDR3 reads CASSLPGQGNEKLFF. The CDR3, as DNA: TGTGCCAGCTCACTTCCGGGACAGGGTAATGAAAAACTGTTTTTT. Filled out from reference TRBV18 and TRBJ1-4, the complete variable domain reads NAGVMQNPRHLVRRRGQEARLRCSPMKGHSHVYWYRQLPEEGLKFMVYLQKENIIDESGMPKERFSAEFPKEGPSILRIQQVVRGDSAAYFCASSLPGQGNEKLFFGSGTQLSVL.

Comment on this clone: At one boundary the junction diverges from the germline segment, which might be a read error. The chain joins TRBV7-9 to TRBJ1-3; TRBD1 matches at 8 bases. CDR1 and CDR2 from the germline V gene are SEHNR and FQNEAQ (reference sequence). CDR3 length equals 15 residues. CDR3 in amino acids: CASSLGQGSGNTIYF. CDR3 nucleotides: TGTGCCAGCAGTTTAGGACAGGGCTCTGGAAACACCATATATTTT.

The chain recombines TRBV7-2 with TRBJ2-5; TRBD1 matches at 9 bases. In germline, CDR1 is SGHTA, CDR2 FQGNSA. The CDR3 consists of 17 residues. The ends lost 3 bases at V and 3 bases at J; junction bases unmatched: 11. This chain's CDR3 is CASSLLGGQGGKETQYF. In nucleotides, the CDR3 is TGTGCCAGCAGCTTGCTCGGGGGACAGGGTGGGAAAGAGACCCAGTACTTC.

The rearrangement joins TRBV2 to TRBJ1-1; tentative D call: TRBD1 (5 bases). The CDR3 length is 17 residues. The germline CDR1 and CDR2 sequences are SNHLY and FYNNEI. Deletions cut 7 bases from V and 4 bases from J, with 25 bases between. CDR3 DNA: TGTGCCAGCAAATCTCTGGCTGTTCAGGGTTTGAGCACTGAAGCTTTCTTT. Protein sequence: CASKSLAVQGLSTEAFF.

This clone was recorded once. The chain joins TRBV9 to TRBJ2-6; D remains ambiguous. Germline-derived CDR1 and CDR2 are SGDLS and YYNGEE. The germline V and J ends were trimmed by 3 bases and 4 bases, with 11 bases remaining between them. This CDR3 is 15 amino acids long. The CDR3 nucleotides are TGTGCCAGCAGCGCCCCCGTCGGGGGGGCCAACGTCCTGACTTTC. Residues: CASSAPVGGANVLTF.

This chain links TRBV7-6 with TRBJ2-1; D is perhaps TRBD2 (5 bases). The V and J ends lost 5 bases and 10 bases respectively, with 15 bases between them. Germline values: CDR1 SGHVS, CDR2 FNYEAQ. This CDR3 contains 13 residues. The CDR3 loop reads CASSAFAGKEQFF. CDR3 nucleotide sequence: TGTGCCAGCAGCGCTTTTGCCGGGAAAGAGCAGTTCTTC.

A single count supports this clone. This chain uses TRBV6-5 with TRBJ1-2; D is undetermined. Germline V gives CDR1 MNHEY, CDR2 SVGAGI. This CDR3 contains 14 residues. Trimming left V 10 bases short and J 6 bases short, with 21 bases between. CDR3 nucleotide sequence: TGTGCCACCAGCCCGACTCTCGGGGTCCATGGCTACACCTTC. Its protein product is CATSPTLGVHGYTF.